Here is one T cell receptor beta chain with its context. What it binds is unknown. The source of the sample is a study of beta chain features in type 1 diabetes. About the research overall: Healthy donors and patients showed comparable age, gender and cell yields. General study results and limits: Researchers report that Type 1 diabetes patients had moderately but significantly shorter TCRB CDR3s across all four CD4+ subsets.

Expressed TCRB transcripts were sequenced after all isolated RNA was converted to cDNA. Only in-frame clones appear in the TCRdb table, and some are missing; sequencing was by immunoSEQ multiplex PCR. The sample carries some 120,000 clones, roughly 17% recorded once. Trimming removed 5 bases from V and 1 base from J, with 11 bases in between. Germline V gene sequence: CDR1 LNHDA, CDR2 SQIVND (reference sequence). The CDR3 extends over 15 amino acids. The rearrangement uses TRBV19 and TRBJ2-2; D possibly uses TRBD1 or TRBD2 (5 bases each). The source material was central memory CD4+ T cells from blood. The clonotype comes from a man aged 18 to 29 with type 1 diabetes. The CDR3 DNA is TGTGCCAGTAGTGCAAGGGACCTGAACACCGGGGAGCTGTTTTTT. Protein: CASSARDLNTGELFF. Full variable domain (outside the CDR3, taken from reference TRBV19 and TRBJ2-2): DGGITQSPKYLFRKEGQNVTLSCEQNLNHDAMYWYRQDPGQGLRLIYYSQIVNDFQKGDIAEGYSVSREKKESFPLTVTSAQKNPTAFYLCASSARDLNTGELFFGEGSRLTVL.